The sequence of this TCR beta chain was determined in a study of cytomegalovirus exposure and HLA in healthy donors. Study overall: Among 150 million to 200 million T cells, an earlier analysis found 117 million unique TCR beta sequences. General observations from the study: Certain indistinguishable V segments, among them TRBV6-2 and TRBV6-3, were excluded. Trimming of TCR beta V- and J-genes showed a link, identified in a later analysis, to a missense DCLRE1C variant.

The PCR was carried out with 60 Vbeta primers and 13 Jbeta primers. TCRdb keeps only in-frame clones here, not all; method: immunoSEQ multiplex PCR. Among approximately 150,000 clones, 80% were seen once, and the ten largest hold roughly an eighth. The junction had 5 bases not matched to a gene; V was cut back by 1 base and J by 5 bases. The CDR3 extends over 15 amino acids. Germline V gene sequence: CDR1 SGHKS, CDR2 YYEKEE (reference sequence). About this clone: Its antigen is unknown.

This chain joins TRBV5-5 and TRBJ1-4; TRBD1 matches at 7 bases. This clonotype originated in a woman aged 40 to 50 in good health and CMV-seronegative. The sample comprised PBMCs. CDR3 residues: CASSLSLDRNEKLFF. The CDR3 DNA reads as TGTGCCAGCAGCTTGTCCTTGGACAGGAATGAAAAACTGTTTTTT.